This T cell receptor (beta chain) was sequenced during a study of shared T cell receptors in the human thymus. Produced via immunoSEQ multiplex PCR; TCRdb's table is partial and in-frame only. The data hold 600,000 to 900,000 clones, with 80% to 90% observed a single time. This CDR3 has 14 amino acids. Germline CDR1 SNHLY, CDR2 FYNNEI. J was trimmed by 6 bases and V by 3 bases; bases with no gene match: 7. These same records also appear under a second study, on human thymus T cells.

V and J are TRBV2 and TRBJ1-1; 7 nucleotides match TRBD1. The sequence was collected from a girl under two years old with a congenital heart defect. The sequencing sample was made of thymocytes. The CDR3 region is CASSEGQIRAEAFF. The DNA of the CDR3 is TGTGCCAGCAGTGAGGGACAGATAAGGGCTGAAGCTTTCTTT.